What follows are 3 T cell receptor beta chains derived from one specimen sequenced in a study of blood T cells in healthy people across ages. It was with a sample-barcoded 5' primer and a J-beta primer mix that a second PCR of about 7 to 12 cycles was run. TCRdb ran MiXCR on the 5' RACE reads and lists one entry per CDR3 protein. The table records more than 500,000 distinct CDR3 sequences, 25% to 30% of them present only once. The sample taken for sequencing was blood. The source of these receptors is a woman in her seventies in good health.

The chain uses TRBV5-1 and TRBJ2-5, with a weak D call TRBD2 (7 bases). The V gene's germline CDR1 is SGHRS and CDR2 YFSETQ. V was cut by 4 bases and J by 5 bases, with 15 bases left in between. This CDR3 region has 14 residues. The CDR3 reads CASSVGGARETQYF. The CDR3 bases are TGCGCCAGCAGCGTTGGGGGGGCGCGGGAGACCCAGTACTTC.

This clonotype showed up just a few times. The V gene is TRBV29-1, the J gene TRBJ2-5, with D unclear. The J call may be faulty, since TRBJ2-7 better matches the DNA end. Germline CDR1 and CDR2: SQVTM and ANQGSEA. CDR3 length: 11 amino acids. This CDR3 is CSVRADYEQYF. DNA of the CDR3: TGCAGCGTTCGGGCGGACTACGAGCAGTACTTC.

As for this clonotype: Mismatch with germline at one junction end may stem from a read error. This sequence joins TRBV5-6 and TRBJ1-2; D may be TRBD1 (5 bases). This CDR3 has 13 amino acids. The germline V gene encodes CDR1 SGHDT and CDR2 YYEEEE. The CDR3 nucleotides read TGTGCCAGCAGCACCGACGGGACTGTCGGCTACGCCTTC. It specifies CASSTDGTVGYAF.